These 18 T cell receptor beta chains were all obtained from the same sample, sequenced in a study of STAT3 mutations in large granular lymphocyte leukemia. Points from the study as a whole: At least one immunodominant TCR beta clonotype appeared in every T-cell large granular lymphocyte leukemia patient.

The data were produced by immunoSEQ multiplex PCR, yet TCRdb's version contains in-frame clones alone and is incomplete. Of 1,000 to 1,500 clones in the sample, roughly two thirds were seen once. What these receptors recognize is not known. Sequencing used peripheral blood mononuclear cells. The receptors stem from a woman aged 70 to 79 with T-cell large granular lymphocyte leukemia. Some clones in this sample may be carry-over from other donors' samples.

The V and J genes are TRBV6-1 and TRBJ1-1; no clear D. V was shortened by 6 bases and J by 6 bases, with 17 bases between the two germline ends. The CDR3 has 14 amino acids. CDR1 MNHNS and CDR2 SASEGT come from the germline V gene. The CDR3 DNA follows: TGTGCCAGCAGCCTGAGGAGGTTCGGGGCTGAAGCTTTCTTT. It yields the protein CASSLRRFGAEAFF.

The rearrangement joins TRBV27 to TRBJ1-1; tentatively, D is TRBD1 (5 bases). This CDR3 spans 15 amino acids. V lost 3 bases and J lost 0, with 11 bases in between. Germline V lookup: CDR1 MNHEY, CDR2 SMNVEV (reference sequence). The CDR3 DNA sequence: TGTGCCAGCAGTTTGGTCGGGGGTATGAACACTGAAGCTTTCTTT. As protein: CASSLVGGMNTEAFF.

V is TRBV5-1 and J is TRBJ2-1, with 12 bases aligning to TRBD2. From germline, CDR1 is SGHRS and CDR2 YFSETQ. This CDR3 region has 17 residues. The junction had 15 bases not matched to a gene; V was cut back by 4 bases and J by 10 bases. In nucleotides, the CDR3 is TGCGCCAGCAGCCGTTCGTCCTCTAGCGGGGGGGCTTTCGAGCAGTTCTTC. Its protein is CASSRSSSSGGAFEQFF.

The chain is built from TRBV4-3 and TRBJ1-3, with D perhaps matching TRBD1 (6 bases). The CDR3 runs to 18 residues. CDR1 LGHNA and CDR2 YSLEER come from the germline V gene. V dropped 3 bases and J dropped 4 bases, with 22 bases sitting between them. As DNA, the CDR3 is TGCGCCAGCAGCCAGGAAATTAACAGGGAAGCGAACGGAAACACCATATATTTT. Amino acid sequence: CASSQEINREANGNTIYF.

Here the CDR3 reads CASSPSGFYGYTF. The CDR3 DNA reads TGTGCCAGCAGTCCTTCAGGGTTCTATGGCTACACCTTC. The J gene is TRBJ1-2, the V gene TRBV6-1; TRBD1 might be the D (5 bases). Trimming shortened V by 5 bases and J by 4 bases, and 11 bases separated the two germline ends. Germline CDR1 MNHNS, CDR2 SASEGT. This CDR3 is built from 13 residues.

This chain uses TRBV30 with TRBJ1-2; 8 bases are shared with TRBD1. CDR3 length: 14 amino acids. V shed 2 bases, J shed 2 bases, and the junction held 4 bases outside the gene matches. CDR1 is GTSNPN, CDR2 SVGIG, per germline (reference sequence). The CDR3 sequence is CAWSPDRENYGYTF. The CDR3, as DNA: TGTGCCTGGAGTCCGGACAGGGAAAACTATGGCTACACCTTC. The full variable domain, rest sourced from reference TRBV30 and TRBJ1-2, is SQTIHQWPATLVQPVGSPLSLECTVEGTSNPNLYWYRQAAGRGLQLLFYSVGIGQISSEVPQNLSASRPQDRQFILSSKKLLLSDSGFYLCAWSPDRENYGYTFGSGTRLTVV.

The V gene is TRBV7-2, the J gene TRBJ2-7; D gene uncertain. This CDR3 comprises 15 residues. Trimming cost V 4 bases and J 2 bases, with 15 bases left between them. Germline lookup yields CDR1 SGHTA and CDR2 FQGNSA. The CDR3: CASSSTQLTTYEQYF. CDR3 coding DNA: TGTGCCAGCAGCTCGACTCAACTCACAACCTACGAGCAGTACTTC.

This chain uses TRBV7-8 with TRBJ2-3, with D perhaps matching TRBD2 (6 bases). The germline V gene has CDR1 SGHVS and CDR2 FQNEAQ. The CDR3 loop spans 19 amino acids. V lost 2 bases, J lost 0 bases, and 21 bases lay in between. CDR3: CASSLNAGLRYSSTDTQYF. The CDR3 DNA reads TGTGCCAGCAGCTTAAATGCGGGGCTGAGATACTCTAGCACAGATACGCAGTATTTT.

The gene calls are TRBV27 and TRBJ2-1; 15 positions match TRBD2. The CDR3 contains 15 residues. The V and J ends lost 7 bases and 8 bases, in that order; junction bases with no gene match: 6. Germline CDR1 is MNHEY and CDR2 is SMNVEV (reference sequence). DNA of the CDR3: TGTGCCAGCAAATCGGGACTAGCGGGGGGCGATGAGCAGTTCTTC. It is translated as CASKSGLAGGDEQFF.

This clone appeared a single time. This chain joins TRBV10-2 and TRBJ1-2; tentatively, D is TRBD1 (5 bases). CDR1 and CDR2 (germline): WSHSY, SAAADI. Trimming shortened V by 4 bases and J by 6 bases, and 12 bases separated the two germline ends. The CDR3 runs 13 residues. The CDR3 nucleotides are TGCGCCAGCAGTGTAGGGGAATTCGATGGCTACACCTTC. Translating gives CASSVGEFDGYTF.

This chain joins TRBV7-8 and TRBJ2-3, with 9 nucleotides matching TRBD2. The CDR3 is made up of 16 amino acids. V trimming: 1 base; J trimming: 6 bases; junction bases outside the gene matches: 8. Germline lookup yields CDR1 SGHVS and CDR2 FQNEAQ. CDR3 coding DNA: TGTGCCAGCAGCTTAGAGGGCGGGGGGGTAGGGGATACGCAGTATTTT. It is translated as CASSLEGGGVGDTQYF. The full variable domain, with the rest looked up from reference TRBV7-8 and TRBJ2-3, is GAGVSQSPRYKVAKRGQDVALRCDPISGHVSLFWYQQALGQGPEFLTYFQNEAQLDKSGLPSDRFFAERPEGSVSTLKIQRTQQEDSAVYLCASSLEGGGVGDTQYFGPGTRLTVL.

The chain has TRBV7-3 and TRBJ1-1; D is unclear. V lost 2 bases and J 11 bases, leaving 15 bases between the germline ends. The CDR3 sequence is 13 residues long. Germline CDR1 SGHTA, CDR2 FQGTGA. CDR3 in amino acids: CASSLAADTTAFF. The CDR3 DNA is TGTGCCAGCAGCTTAGCAGCAGACACTACCGCTTTCTTT.

The gene calls are TRBV11-2 and TRBJ1-6, with a tentative D call TRBD1 (5 bases). CDR1 and CDR2 (germline): SGHAT, FQNNGV. This CDR3 region has 14 residues. Trimming shortened V by 4 bases and J by 6 bases, and 10 bases separated the two germline ends. The CDR3 nucleotides read TGTGCCAGCAGCTCCGGGACTGCTAATTCACCCCTCCACTTT. Translating it yields CASSSGTANSPLHF.

The V and J genes are TRBV5-4 and TRBJ1-6, with D possibly TRBD1 on 5 matching bases. Germline lookup yields CDR1 SGHNT and CDR2 YYREEE (reference sequence). The CDR3 has 15 residues. V lost 2 bases, J lost 9 bases, and 15 bases lay in between. The CDR3 protein is CASSLGAPVVSPLHF. The CDR3 nucleotides read TGTGCCAGCAGCTTAGGGGCACCAGTGGTTTCACCCCTCCACTTT.

The rearrangement joins TRBV7-2 to TRBJ2-2; no clear D gene. With 5 bases removed from V and 4 bases from J, the gap between germline ends came to 17 bases. CDR1 and CDR2 from the germline V gene are SGHTA and FQGNSA. CDR3 size: 16 residues. This CDR3 is CASSPQVAFRTGELFF. CDR3 DNA sequence: TGTGCCAGCAGCCCCCAGGTGGCCTTTCGCACCGGGGAGCTGTTTTTT. Full variable domain (outside the CDR3, taken from reference TRBV7-2 and TRBJ2-2): GAGVSQSPSNKVTEKGKDVELRCDPISGHTALYWYRQSLGQGLEFLIYFQGNSAPDKSGLPSDRFSAERTGGSVSTLTIQRTQQEDSAVYLCASSPQVAFRTGELFFGEGSRLTVL.

This chain joins TRBV9 and TRBJ2-7; 10 bases match TRBD1. V trimming: 2 bases; J trimming: 2 bases; junction bases outside the gene matches: 1. The length of the CDR3 is 14 residues. The germline V gene has CDR1 SGDLS and CDR2 YYNGEE. CDR3 in DNA: TGTGCCAGCAGCGTCGGGACAGGGGCCTACGAGCAGTACTTC. Translating gives CASSVGTGAYEQYF.

The chain uses TRBV4-1 and TRBJ2-7, with D possibly matching TRBD1 (6 bases). CDR3 size: 15 residues. CDR1 is MGHRA and CDR2 is YSYEKL in the germline V gene. V lost 4 bases to trimming and J lost 6 bases, with 19 bases between them. The CDR3 DNA sequence: TGCGCCAGCAGCCTTGGGACACCCAGGTCCCCCGAGCAGTACTTC. Residues: CASSLGTPRSPEQYF.

This chain links TRBV29-1 with TRBJ2-4; possibly TRBD2 for D (7 bases). This CDR3 has 12 residues. V was shortened by 5 bases and J by 8 bases, with 13 bases between the two germline ends. Germline CDR1 SQVTM, CDR2 ANQGSEA. CDR3 sequence reads: CSVRGEGDIQYF. The CDR3 DNA reads TGCAGCGTTCGCGGGGAGGGGGACATTCAGTACTTC.